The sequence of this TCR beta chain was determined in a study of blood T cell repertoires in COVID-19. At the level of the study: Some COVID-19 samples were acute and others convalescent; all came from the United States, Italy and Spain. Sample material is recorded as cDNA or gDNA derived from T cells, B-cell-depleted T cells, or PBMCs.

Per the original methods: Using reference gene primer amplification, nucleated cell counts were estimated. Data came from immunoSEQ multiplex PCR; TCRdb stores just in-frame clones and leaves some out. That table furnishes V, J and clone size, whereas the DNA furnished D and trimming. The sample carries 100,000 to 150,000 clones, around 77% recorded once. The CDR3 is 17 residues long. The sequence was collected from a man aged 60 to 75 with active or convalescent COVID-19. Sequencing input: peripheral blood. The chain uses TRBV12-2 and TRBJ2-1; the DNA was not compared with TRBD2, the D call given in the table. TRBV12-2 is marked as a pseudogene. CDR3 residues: CASRLARPAGFYNEQFF. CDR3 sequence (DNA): TGTGCAAGTCGCTTAGCGCGACCAGCGGGATTTTACAATGAGCAGTTCTTC.